Listed below are T cell receptor beta chains from one sample, sequenced in a study of T cell responses to AZD1222 COVID-19 vaccine. Clones were sequenced by immunoSEQ multiplex PCR, and TCRdb holds only the in-frame ones, with some missing. The sample contains about 140,000 clones, about 86% of which appear only once. This sample comprised peripheral blood, obtained 28 days after the second AZD1222 dose. Source of these receptors: an adult who received the AZD1222 COVID-19 vaccine. Each CDR3 is given with its conserved first and last residue. Each record gives: V gene, J gene, CDR3 protein.

TRBV29-1	TRBJ1-2	CSVVGGIYGYTF
TRBV5-4	TRBJ1-3	CASSLDRDSSGNTIYF
TRBV12-3/TRBV12-4	TRBJ2-7	CASSLWGAEQYF
TRBV25-1	TRBJ2-2	CASSELSPGKDTGELFF
TRBV9	TRBJ2-1	CASSVWGASYNEQFF
TRBV27	TRBJ2-7	CASSTRQDSYEQYF
TRBV18	TRBJ2-1	CASSPSTGGNEQFF
TRBV5-6	TRBJ1-5	CASSLDRGNQPQHF
TRBV15	TRBJ2-2	CATSSYAGTGNTGELFF
TRBV5-1	TRBJ2-3	CASSLQGASTDTQYF
TRBV6-5	TRBJ2-5	CASSYSKGLGQETQYF
TRBV6-6	TRBJ2-2	CASSIAGDTGELFF
TRBV3-1/TRBV3-2	TRBJ2-7	CASSLGPGYAGEQYF
TRBV19	TRBJ2-2	CASRTGNTGELFF
TRBV5-1	TRBJ1-1	CASSLDGARAFF
TRBV9	TRBJ1-6	CASSVEALSGSPLHF
TRBV5-4	TRBJ1-1	CASSQDSMNTEAFF
TRBV24-1	TRBJ2-5	CATPRLDRGPPYPRKETQYF
TRBV28	TRBJ1-2	CASSVPLGGYTF
TRBV4-1	TRBJ1-1	CASSQPGDTEAFF
TRBV15	TRBJ2-5	CATSRPDRRQTQYF
TRBV18	TRBJ2-3	CASSPPSADTQYF
TRBV19	TRBJ1-2	CASRNRPGNYGYTF
TRBV7-2	TRBJ1-6	CASSLQGDNSPLHF
TRBV6-5	TRBJ2-2	CATSGGRGRGELFF
TRBV10-1	TRBJ2-3	CASSETGGTDTQYF
TRBV18	TRBJ2-7	CASSPPQAGTYSYEQYF
TRBV6-5	TRBJ2-3	CASSFDRGTDTQYF
TRBV27	TRBJ2-7	CASSSGWGLRTEQYF
TRBV5-1	TRBJ2-3	CASSPGQPEDTQYF
TRBV9	TRBJ1-1	CASSARGETEAFF
TRBV7-2	TRBJ1-1	CASSFVGGAFF
TRBV19	TRBJ1-2	CASRSPGRLYTF
TRBV11-2	TRBJ2-5	CASSFWGDQETQYF
TRBV7-2	TRBJ1-4	CASSPPGGYATNEKLFF
TRBV27	TRBJ1-1	CASSLLGPGAEAFF
TRBV6-1	TRBJ2-7	CASSDVDTAYEQYF
TRBV5-6	TRBJ2-3	CASIPSGAMLTPDTQYF
TRBV5-1	TRBJ2-3	CASSLALDTDTQYF
TRBV30	TRBJ1-2	CAWRIPGGTNYGYTF
TRBV12-3/TRBV12-4	TRBJ1-2	CASSVTLRGGYTF
TRBV7-2	TRBJ2-1	CASSWTSSNEQFF
TRBV27	TRBJ2-1	CASALGGGYNEQFF
TRBV3-1/TRBV3-2	TRBJ2-5	CASSPKRGGPGRETQYF
TRBV4-1	TRBJ1-5	CASSSGTGANQPQHF
TRBV3-1/TRBV3-2	TRBJ2-1	CASSQDLVGYSSYNEQFF
TRBV6-5	TRBJ2-7	CASRPTGGMPGEQYF
TRBV5-1	TRBJ1-6	CASSQGDGGSYNSPLHF
TRBV14	TRBJ2-1	CASSQRGGYNEQFF
TRBV7-6	TRBJ2-2	CASSPETGNTGELFF
TRBV25-1	TRBJ2-1	CASSIADEQFF
TRBV5-3	TRBJ1-1	CARSSSTGGPGTEAFF
TRBV27	TRBJ2-3	CASSLSAGTDTQYF
TRBV7-2	TRBJ1-2	CASSWGRETNYGYTF